This TCR beta chain was sequenced during a study of identical twins. V was trimmed by 7 bases and J by 4 bases, leaving 20 bases between them. This CDR3 has 15 amino acids. In germline, CDR1 is SQVTM, CDR2 ANQGSEA. This clonotype has just a few counts. TCRdb ran MiXCR on the 5' RACE reads and lists one entry per CDR3 protein. This table has about 570,000 distinct CDR3 sequences, 9% to 10% appearing once. These records were also assigned to another study, of yellow fever vaccine responses in identical twins.

The clonotype originates from a woman younger than 35 in good health. The material sequenced was PBMCs. This chain links TRBV29-1 with TRBJ1-3; the D gene is possibly TRBD1 (6 bases). The CDR3 DNA follows: TGCAGCGCCCGGGGCAGGGGCGCTGGGGGAAACACCATATATTTT. It translates to CSARGRGAGGNTIYF.